This TCR beta chain was identified in a study of blood T cells in healthy people across ages. Study at large: When template switching was applied, about one barcoded beta molecule was captured per two T cells.

Study-level points and caveats: More naive CD4+ cells and higher diversity marked long-lived donors relative to aged donors.

This clonotype was picked up many times. Its antigen remains unidentified. There are 15 residues in the CDR3. Germline CDR1 reads LGHNA; CDR2 reads YSLEER. V gave up 0 bases and J gave up 1 base, with 9 bases separating them. Alongside a J-beta primer mix, a sample-barcoded 5' primer served in a second PCR lasting 7 to 11 cycles. Researchers report that a template-switch adaptor with 12 random nucleotides tagged each cDNA molecule. TCRdb reprocessed the 5' RACE reads via MiXCR and lists one record per CDR3 protein. This sample has 650,000 to 1,000,000 distinct CDR3 sequences, with 30% to 45% found just once.

The rearrangement joins TRBV4-3 to TRBJ2-5; D unresolved. This clonotype originated in a man aged 18 to 30 in good health. Material: blood. CDR3 DNA: TGCGCCAGCAGCCAAGAGTCAGGCAGCCAAGAGACCCAGTACTTC. It is translated as CASSQESGSQETQYF.